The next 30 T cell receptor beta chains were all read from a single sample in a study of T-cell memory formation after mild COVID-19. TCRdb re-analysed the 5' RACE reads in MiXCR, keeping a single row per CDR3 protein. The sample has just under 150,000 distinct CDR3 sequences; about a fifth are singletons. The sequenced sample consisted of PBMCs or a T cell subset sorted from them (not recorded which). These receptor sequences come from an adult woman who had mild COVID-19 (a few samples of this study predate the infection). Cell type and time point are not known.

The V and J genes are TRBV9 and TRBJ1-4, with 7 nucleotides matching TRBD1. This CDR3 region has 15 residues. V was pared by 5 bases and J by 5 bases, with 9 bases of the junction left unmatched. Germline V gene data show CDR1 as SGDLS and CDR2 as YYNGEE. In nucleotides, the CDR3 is TGTGCCAGCAGTCCTACCGGGACAGCGAATGAAAAACTGTTTTTT. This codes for CASSPTGTANEKLFF.

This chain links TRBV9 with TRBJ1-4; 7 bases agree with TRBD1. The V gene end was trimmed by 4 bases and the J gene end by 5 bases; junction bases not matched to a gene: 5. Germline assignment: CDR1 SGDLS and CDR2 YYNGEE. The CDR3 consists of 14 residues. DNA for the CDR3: TGTGCCAGCAGCCCCGACAGGGAAAATGAAAAACTGTTTTTT. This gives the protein CASSPDRENEKLFF.

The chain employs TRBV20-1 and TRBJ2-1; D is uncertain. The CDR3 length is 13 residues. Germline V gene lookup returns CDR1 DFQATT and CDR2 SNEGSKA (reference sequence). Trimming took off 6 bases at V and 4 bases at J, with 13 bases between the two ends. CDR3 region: CSARTPTYNEQFF. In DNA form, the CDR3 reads TGCAGTGCCCGGACCCCCACGTACAATGAGCAGTTCTTC.

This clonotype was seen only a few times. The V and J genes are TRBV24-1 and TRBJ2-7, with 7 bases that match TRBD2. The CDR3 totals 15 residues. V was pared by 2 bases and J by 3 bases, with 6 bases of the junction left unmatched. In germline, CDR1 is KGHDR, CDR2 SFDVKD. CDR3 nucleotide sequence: TGTGCCACCAGTGATTCGACTAGCAGGGTCTACGAGCAGTACTTC. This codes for CATSDSTSRVYEQYF.

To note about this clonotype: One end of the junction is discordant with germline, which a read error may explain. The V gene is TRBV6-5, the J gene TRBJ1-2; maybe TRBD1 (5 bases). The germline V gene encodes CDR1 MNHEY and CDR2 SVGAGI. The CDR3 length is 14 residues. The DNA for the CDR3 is TGTGCCAGCAGTACCCGGGACGGCGCAAGCCAAGGCCACTTC. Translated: CASSTRDGASQGHF.

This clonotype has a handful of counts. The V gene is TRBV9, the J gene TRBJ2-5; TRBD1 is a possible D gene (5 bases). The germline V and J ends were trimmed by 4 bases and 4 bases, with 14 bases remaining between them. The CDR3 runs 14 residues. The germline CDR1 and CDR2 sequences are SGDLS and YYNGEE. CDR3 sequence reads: CASSPLLGAETQYF. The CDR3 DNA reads TGTGCCAGCAGCCCCCTTTTAGGGGCAGAGACCCAGTACTTC.

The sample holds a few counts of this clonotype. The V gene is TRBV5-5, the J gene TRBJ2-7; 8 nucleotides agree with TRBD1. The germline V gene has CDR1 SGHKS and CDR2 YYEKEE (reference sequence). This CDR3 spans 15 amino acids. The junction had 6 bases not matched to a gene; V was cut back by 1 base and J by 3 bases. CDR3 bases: TGTGCCAGCAGCTTGCCGGACAGGGCGGTCTACGAGCAGTACTTC. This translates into CASSLPDRAVYEQYF.

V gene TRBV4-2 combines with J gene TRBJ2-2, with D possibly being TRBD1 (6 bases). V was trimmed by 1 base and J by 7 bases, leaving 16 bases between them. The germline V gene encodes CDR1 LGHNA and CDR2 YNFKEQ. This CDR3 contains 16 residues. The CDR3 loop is CASSQVITGQHGELFF. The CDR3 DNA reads TGTGCCAGCAGCCAAGTTATAACAGGGCAGCACGGGGAGCTGTTTTTT.

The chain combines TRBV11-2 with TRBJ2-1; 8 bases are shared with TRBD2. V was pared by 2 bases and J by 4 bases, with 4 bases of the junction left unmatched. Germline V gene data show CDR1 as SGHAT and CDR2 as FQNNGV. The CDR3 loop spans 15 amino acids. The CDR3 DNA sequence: TGTGCCAGCAGCTTATTGCGGGGGGTGTACAATGAGCAGTTCTTC. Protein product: CASSLLRGVYNEQFF.

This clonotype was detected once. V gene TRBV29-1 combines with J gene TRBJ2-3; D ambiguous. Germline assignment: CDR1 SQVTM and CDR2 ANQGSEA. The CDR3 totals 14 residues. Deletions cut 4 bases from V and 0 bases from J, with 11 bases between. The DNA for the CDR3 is TGCAGCGTTGGATCCGGCTTTAGCACAGATACGCAGTATTTT. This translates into CSVGSGFSTDTQYF.

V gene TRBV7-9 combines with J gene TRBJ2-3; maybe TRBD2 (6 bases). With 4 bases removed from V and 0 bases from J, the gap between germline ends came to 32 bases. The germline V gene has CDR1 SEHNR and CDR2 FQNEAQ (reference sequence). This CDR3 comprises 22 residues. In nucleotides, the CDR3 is TGTGCCAGCAGCTCACTAAAGCGATTACGGGGGACGGAGCTATCTAGCACAGATACGCAGTATTTT. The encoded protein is CASSSLKRLRGTELSSTDTQYF.

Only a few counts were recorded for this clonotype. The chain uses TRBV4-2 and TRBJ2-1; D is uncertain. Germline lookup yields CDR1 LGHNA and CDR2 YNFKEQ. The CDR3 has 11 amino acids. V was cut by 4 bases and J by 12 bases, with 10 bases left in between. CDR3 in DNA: TGTGCCAGCAGCCTTAGCTTTGGGCAGTTCTTC. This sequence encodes CASSLSFGQFF.

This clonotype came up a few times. CDR3 residues: CASSETRSGSSQFF. The CDR3 coding sequence is TGTGCCAGCAGTGAAACCCGAAGCGGGAGTTCACAGTTCTTC. This sequence joins TRBV2 and TRBJ2-1; 8 nucleotides align to TRBD2. The germline gives CDR1 SNHLY, CDR2 FYNNEI. V was clipped by 2 bases and J by 13 bases; unmatched bases: 10. This CDR3 has 14 residues.

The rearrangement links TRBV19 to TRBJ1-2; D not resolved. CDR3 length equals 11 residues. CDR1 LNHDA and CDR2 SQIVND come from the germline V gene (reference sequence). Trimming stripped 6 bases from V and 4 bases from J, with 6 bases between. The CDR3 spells CASRRAYGYTF. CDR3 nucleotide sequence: TGTGCCAGTAGGAGAGCCTATGGCTACACCTTC.

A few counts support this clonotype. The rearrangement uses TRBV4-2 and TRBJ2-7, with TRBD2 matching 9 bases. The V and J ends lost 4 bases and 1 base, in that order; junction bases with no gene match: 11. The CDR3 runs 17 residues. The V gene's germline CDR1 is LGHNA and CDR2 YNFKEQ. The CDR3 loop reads CASSRSSGSGRSYEQYF. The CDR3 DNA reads TGTGCCAGCAGCCGAAGTTCGGGGAGCGGGAGGTCCTACGAGCAGTACTTC.

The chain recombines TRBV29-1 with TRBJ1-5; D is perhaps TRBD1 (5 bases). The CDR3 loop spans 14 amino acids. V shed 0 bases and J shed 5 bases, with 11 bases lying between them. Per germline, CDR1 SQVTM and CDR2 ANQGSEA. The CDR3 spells CSVEEGGVDQPQHF. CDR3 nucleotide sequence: TGCAGCGTTGAAGAGGGGGGGGTCGATCAGCCCCAGCATTTT.

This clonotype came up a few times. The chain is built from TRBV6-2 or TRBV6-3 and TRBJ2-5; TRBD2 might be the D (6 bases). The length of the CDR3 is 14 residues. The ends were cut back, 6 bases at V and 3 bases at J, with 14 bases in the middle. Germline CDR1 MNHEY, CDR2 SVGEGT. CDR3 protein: CASSWTTLEETQYF. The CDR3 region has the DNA TGTGCCAGCAGCTGGACTACCCTCGAAGAGACCCAGTACTTC.

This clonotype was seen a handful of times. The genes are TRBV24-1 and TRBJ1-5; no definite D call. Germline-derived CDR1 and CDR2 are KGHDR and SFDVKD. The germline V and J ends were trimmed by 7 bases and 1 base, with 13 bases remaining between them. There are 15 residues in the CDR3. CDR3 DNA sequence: TGTGCCACCAGCCCTAGGGATGGGAGCAATCAGCCCCAGCATTTT. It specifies CATSPRDGSNQPQHF.

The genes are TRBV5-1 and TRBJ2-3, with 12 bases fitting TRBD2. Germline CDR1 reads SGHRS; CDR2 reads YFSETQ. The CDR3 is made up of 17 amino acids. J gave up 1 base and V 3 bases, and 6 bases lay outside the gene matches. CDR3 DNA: TGCGCCAGCAGCTCCCTCGGACTAGCGGGACGCACAGATACGCAGTATTTT. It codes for CASSSLGLAGRTDTQYF.

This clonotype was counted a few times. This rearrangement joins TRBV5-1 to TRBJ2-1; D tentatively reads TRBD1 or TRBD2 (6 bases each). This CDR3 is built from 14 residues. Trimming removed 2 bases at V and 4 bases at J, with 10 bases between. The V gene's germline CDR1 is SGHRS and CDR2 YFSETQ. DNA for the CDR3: TGCGCCAGCAGCTTAGAGGGGGGTTACAATGAGCAGTTCTTC. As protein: CASSLEGGYNEQFF. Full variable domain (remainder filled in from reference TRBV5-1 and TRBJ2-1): KAGVTQTPRYLIKTRGQQVTLSCSPISGHRSVSWYQQTPGQGLQFLFEYFSETQRNKGNFPGRFSGRQFSNSRSEMNVSTLELGDSALYLCASSLEGGYNEQFFGPGTRLTVL.

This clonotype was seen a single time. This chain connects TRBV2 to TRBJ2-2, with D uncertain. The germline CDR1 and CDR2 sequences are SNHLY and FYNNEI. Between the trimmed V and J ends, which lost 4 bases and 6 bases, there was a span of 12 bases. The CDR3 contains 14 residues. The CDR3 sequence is CASSGQRIAGELFF. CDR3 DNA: TGTGCCAGCAGTGGGCAGAGGATCGCCGGGGAGCTGTTTTTT.

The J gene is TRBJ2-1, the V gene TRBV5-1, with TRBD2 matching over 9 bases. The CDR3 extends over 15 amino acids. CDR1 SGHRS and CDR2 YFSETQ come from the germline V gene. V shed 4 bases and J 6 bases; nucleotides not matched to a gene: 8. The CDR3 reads CASSTIAGESNEQFF. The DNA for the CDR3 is TGCGCCAGCAGCACTATAGCGGGGGAGAGCAATGAGCAGTTCTTC. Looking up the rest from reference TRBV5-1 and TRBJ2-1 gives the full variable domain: KAGVTQTPRYLIKTRGQQVTLSCSPISGHRSVSWYQQTPGQGLQFLFEYFSETQRNKGNFPGRFSGRQFSNSRSEMNVSTLELGDSALYLCASSTIAGESNEQFFGPGTRLTVL.

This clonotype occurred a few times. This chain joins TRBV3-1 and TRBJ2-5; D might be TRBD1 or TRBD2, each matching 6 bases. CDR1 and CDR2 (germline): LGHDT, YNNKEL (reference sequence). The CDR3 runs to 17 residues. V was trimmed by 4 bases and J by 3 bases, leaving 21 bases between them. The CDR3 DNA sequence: TGTGCCAGCAGCCCAAACACCGGGACAACGGGAGAAGAGACCCAGTACTTC. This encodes CASSPNTGTTGEETQYF.

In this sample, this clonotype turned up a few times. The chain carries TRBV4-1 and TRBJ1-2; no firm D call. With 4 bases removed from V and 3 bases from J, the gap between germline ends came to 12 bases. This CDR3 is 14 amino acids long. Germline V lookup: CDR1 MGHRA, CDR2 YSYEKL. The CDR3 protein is CASSLIRGDYGYTF. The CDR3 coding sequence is TGCGCCAGCAGCCTTATACGGGGTGACTATGGCTACACCTTC.

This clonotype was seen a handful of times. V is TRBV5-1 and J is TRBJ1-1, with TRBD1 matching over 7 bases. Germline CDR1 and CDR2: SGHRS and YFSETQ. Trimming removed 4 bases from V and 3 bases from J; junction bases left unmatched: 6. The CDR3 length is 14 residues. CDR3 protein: CASSDGQGDTEAFF. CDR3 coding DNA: TGCGCCAGCAGCGACGGGCAGGGGGACACTGAAGCTTTCTTT.

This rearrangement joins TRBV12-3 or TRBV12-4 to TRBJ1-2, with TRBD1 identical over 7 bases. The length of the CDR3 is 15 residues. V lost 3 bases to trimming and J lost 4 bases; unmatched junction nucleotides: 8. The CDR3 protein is CASSFLRGRIYGYTF. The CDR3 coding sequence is TGTGCCAGCAGTTTTCTGAGGGGGCGCATCTATGGCTACACCTTC.

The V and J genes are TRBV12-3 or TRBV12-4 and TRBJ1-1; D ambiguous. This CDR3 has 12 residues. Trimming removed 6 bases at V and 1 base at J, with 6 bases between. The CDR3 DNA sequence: TGTGCCAGCAGCGGGGAGAACACTGAAGCTTTCTTT. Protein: CASSGENTEAFF.

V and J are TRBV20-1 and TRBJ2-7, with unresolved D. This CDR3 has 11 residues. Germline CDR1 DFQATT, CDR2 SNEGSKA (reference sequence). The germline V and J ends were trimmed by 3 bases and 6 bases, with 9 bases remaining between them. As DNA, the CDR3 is TGCAGTGCTAGTAGGGCTGGCGAGCAGTACTTC. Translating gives CSASRAGEQYF.

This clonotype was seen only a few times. The CDR3 here is CASSLGQMEETQYF. CDR3 nucleotide sequence: TGTGCCAGCAGCTTGGGCCAAATGGAAGAGACCCAGTACTTC. V gene TRBV5-4 combines with J gene TRBJ2-5; D gene uncertain. The CDR3 totals 14 residues. The V gene's germline CDR1 is SGHNT and CDR2 YYREEE (reference sequence). V gave up 0 bases and J gave up 3 bases, with 9 bases separating them.

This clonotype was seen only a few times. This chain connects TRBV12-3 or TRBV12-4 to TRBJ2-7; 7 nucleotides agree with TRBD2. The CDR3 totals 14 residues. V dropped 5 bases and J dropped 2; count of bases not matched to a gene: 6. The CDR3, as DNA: TGTGCCAGCAGTATCCCTGGGGGGGCCTACGAGCAGTACTTC. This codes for CASSIPGGAYEQYF.